This T cell receptor (beta chain) was profiled in a study of CXCR3-negative and CXCR3-positive naive CD8 T cells. The germline V gene has CDR1 SEHNR and CDR2 FQNEAQ (reference sequence). This CDR3 contains 16 residues. Triplicate 300,000-cell sorts were made of each CD8+ T cell subset. Each TRB cDNA library was prepared by 5' RACE (with UMI labels). TCRdb re-called the 5' RACE reads; every CDR3 protein appears as one record, without DNA. This table lists over 100,000 distinct CDR3 sequences. The sample taken for sequencing was naive CXCR3- CD8+ T cells from blood. The subset: CD45RO-CCR7+CD27+CD95- naive CD8+ T cells lacking CXCR3 (TNR3-). This chain connects TRBV7-9 to TRBJ2-3; the D call from TCRdb, TRBD1, cannot be confirmed without DNA. The origin of this receptor is a human donor in good health. Some clones in this sample may be carry-over from other donors' samples. CDR3 region: CASSFDLGGSTDTQYF.